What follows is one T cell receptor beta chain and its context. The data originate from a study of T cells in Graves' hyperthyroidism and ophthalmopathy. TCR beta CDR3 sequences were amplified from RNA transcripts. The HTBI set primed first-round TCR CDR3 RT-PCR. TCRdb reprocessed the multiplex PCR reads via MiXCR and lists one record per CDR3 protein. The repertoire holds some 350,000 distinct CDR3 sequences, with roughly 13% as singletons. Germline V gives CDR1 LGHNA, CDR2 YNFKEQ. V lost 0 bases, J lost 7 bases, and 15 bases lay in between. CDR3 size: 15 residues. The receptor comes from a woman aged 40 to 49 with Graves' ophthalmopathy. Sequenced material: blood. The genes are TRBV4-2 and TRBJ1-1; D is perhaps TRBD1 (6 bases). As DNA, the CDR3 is TGTGCCAGCAGCCAAGATGGGAACAGGGTAGATGAAGCTTTCTTT. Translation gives CASSQDGNRVDEAFF.